This T cell receptor (beta chain) is from a study of post-analysis software for immune sequencing data (dated by TCRdb to the mid-2010s). General notes on the study: The recorded disease courses included relapsing-remitting, secondary progressive and progressive-relapsing multiple sclerosis, and some patients had no subtype annotation. Patient repertoires were compared against around twelve previously published healthy control repertoires from donors aged roughly 6 to 28 years. A subset of samples was prepared in parallel using single-end sample barcoding, then pooled and co-amplified after Illumina adapter ligation. Study-level results and caveats: Significantly lower normalized Chao1 diversity was found in multiple sclerosis patients than in controls, suggesting substantial peripheral T-cell clonal expansion. When samples were clustered directly using the F measure, samples prepared in the same batch co-clustered strongly, which prompted a batch-effect correction. Significantly higher frequencies in patients than in controls were found for five TRBV segments, including TRBV5-6, TRBV5-1 and TRBV20-1. The control group was slightly older than the multiple sclerosis patient group.

The CDR3 contains 15 residues, cysteine and phenylalanine counted. Only CDR3 DNA is held: 45 bases, read in frame from base 1. From V the trimming removes 7 bases and from J it removes 1 base, while the gene matches leave 7 bases of the junction unaccounted for. CDR1 and CDR2 are drawn from the germline V gene (reference sequence): SEHNR, FQNEAQ. Library prep was done by PCR. Sequencing relied on an Illumina HiSeq 2500. Unique molecular identifiers were incorporated into TCR beta cDNA libraries to reduce PCR and sequencing biases. Per 1 to 10 million input T cells, roughly 0.5 million cDNA molecules were obtained, such that each molecule approximated one T cell. The same protocol used for the earlier healthy control dataset was applied to prepare and sequence the patient libraries. Samples belonging to the same batch were prepared together, multiplexed and sequenced on a shared HiSeq lane. The study's processing was this. Raw barcoded reads were processed with MIGEC, and single-read molecular identifier groups were discarded before consensus assembly and CDR3 extraction. VDJtools was used for post-analysis of the clonotype tables, and diversity was normalized by down-sampling every dataset to the size of the smallest sample. In repertoire overlap clustering, CDR3 amino acid sequences, but not nucleotide sequences, were matched to correct batch-related cross-sample contamination. The public reads were quality trimmed at Q25 with fastp and then assembled into clones with MiXCR by TCRdb, keeping productive beta chains. When rows share a CDR3 protein, they turn into one entry using the most common DNA and genes. V and J calls and clone size were set by TCRdb, not the authors. Present in this sample are roughly 700,000 distinct CDR3 sequences, 30% of which were seen just once. The top ten clonotypes cover around 0.56% of the sample.

Points on this clonotype: What antigen it recognizes has not been identified. Base quality data are lacking; no much larger clone is found one base away.

To demonstrate the VDJtools post-analysis software, the study profiled TCR beta repertoires from the peripheral blood of about a dozen young patients with multiple sclerosis. The patients with multiple sclerosis were children and adolescents between about 6 and 16 years of age. The TCR sequence derives from a girl aged 10 to 17 with multiple sclerosis. The sequencing input was blood. The chain links TRBV7-9 with TRBJ2-1, with 7 central nucleotides matching TRBD2. The CDR3 reads as follows: CASKRLAASYNEQFF. DNA sequence: TGTGCCAGCAAGCGGCTAGCGGCTTCCTACAATGAGCAGTTCTTC.